This paragraph reports one T cell receptor beta chain. The entry originates in a study of blood T cells in healthy people across ages. The use of a sample-barcoded 5' primer and a J-beta primer mix characterized a second PCR of roughly 6 to 12 cycles. Each CDR3 protein gets one entry after TCRdb re-called the 5' RACE reads with MiXCR. The table has 800,000 to 950,000 distinct CDR3 sequences, almost 30% seen once. Each of the donors had approximately 10 milliliters of peripheral blood drawn into EDTA-treated Vacutainer tubes. This same sample was also part of a study on T cells of mothers and their children.

The material sequenced was blood. This TCR came from a woman aged 40-49 years in good health.

The DNA of the CDR3 is TGCAGTGCCCCCCCAGTGGCTAACTATGGCTACACCTTC. This translates into CSAPPVANYGYTF. V and J are TRBV20-1 and TRBJ1-2; the D is unclear. From germline, CDR1 is DFQATT and CDR2 SNEGSKA (reference sequence). V was clipped by 6 bases and J by 0 bases, with 11 bases between them. This CDR3 is 13 amino acids long.